This T cell receptor beta chain was observed in a study of blood T cell repertoires in COVID-19. Background on the study: The United States, Italy and Spain provided the acute and convalescent COVID-19 samples.

In the authors' methods: Amplifying reference gene primers gave estimates of nucleated cell counts. Using immunoSEQ multiplex PCR, the repertoire was profiled, and TCRdb retains in-frame clones only, with some absent. D and trimming come from the DNA, and the V and J calls and clone size come from that table. This sample has under 150,000 clones, with around nine tenths found just once. The CDR3 totals 14 residues. Trimming shortened V by 5 bases and J by 4 bases, and 12 bases separated the two germline ends. Germline CDR1 reads MGHDK; CDR2 reads SYGVNS. V and J are TRBV25-1 and TRBJ2-1; D is possibly TRBD2 (6 bases). The source of this sequence is a human donor in a cohort sampled during active COVID-19. Sample: peripheral blood. CDR3 sequence reads: CASSRDLKYNEQFF. Here the CDR3 DNA reads TGTGCCAGCAGTCGGGACTTAAAATACAATGAGCAGTTCTTC.